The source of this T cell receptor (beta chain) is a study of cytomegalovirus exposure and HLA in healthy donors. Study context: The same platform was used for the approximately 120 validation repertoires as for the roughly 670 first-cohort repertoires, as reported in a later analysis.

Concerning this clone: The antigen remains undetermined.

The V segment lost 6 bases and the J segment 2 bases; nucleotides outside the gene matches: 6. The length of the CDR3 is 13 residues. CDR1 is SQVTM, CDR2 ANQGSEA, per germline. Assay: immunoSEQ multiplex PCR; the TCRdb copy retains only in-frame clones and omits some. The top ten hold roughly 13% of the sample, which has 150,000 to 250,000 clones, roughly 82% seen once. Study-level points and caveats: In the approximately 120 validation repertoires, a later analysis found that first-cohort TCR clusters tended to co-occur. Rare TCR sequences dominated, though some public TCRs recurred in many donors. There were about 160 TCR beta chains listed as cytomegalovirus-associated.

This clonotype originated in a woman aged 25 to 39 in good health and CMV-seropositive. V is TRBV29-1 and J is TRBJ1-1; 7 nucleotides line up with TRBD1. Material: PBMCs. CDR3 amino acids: CSVRTGSNTEAFF. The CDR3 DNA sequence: TGCAGCGTCCGGACAGGATCCAACACTGAAGCTTTCTTT.